The rows below give T cell receptor beta chains drawn from one sample of a study of control samples from healthy donors and cancer patients. Generated by immunoSEQ multiplex PCR, the TCRdb table keeps only in-frame clones and is missing some. The sample consists of 160,000 or so clones, about 93% of them appearing once. The sequencing sample was made of blood. The receptors derive from a woman in her twenties or thirties in good health. The CDR3 runs from the conserved cysteine through the conserved F or W. The D gene is left open where the match is weak. Some rows mark clone size as missing; the rest say once, few, many or name a class of expanded clone.

j_call clone_size d_call v_call cdr3_nt cdr3_aa
TRBJ1-5 - - TRBV28 TGTGCCAGCAGTCCCCCGCGGACAGATCAGCCCCAGCATTTT CASSPPRTDQPQHF
TRBJ2-7 - TRBD2 TRBV3-1/TRBV3-2 TGTGCCAGCAGCCCCCGAGCTAGCGGGAGTATTGAGTGCTACGAGCAGTACTTC CASSPRASGSIECYEQYF
TRBJ1-4 - - TRBV10-3 TGTGCCATCAGTGAGTCACAGATTGCAACTAATGAAAAACTGTTTTTT CAISESQIATNEKLFF
TRBJ2-3 - TRBD2 TRBV4-1 TGCGCCAGCAGCCAAGATCTGGGGACTAGCGGGCCCCCGGATACGCAGTATTTT CASSQDLGTSGPPDTQYF
TRBJ2-7 once - TRBV5-1 TGCGCCAGCAGCTTGGGGCCCTTTTCCGACGTCCTTACCTCCTACGAGCAGTACTTC CASSLGPFSDVLTSYEQYF
TRBJ2-2 - - TRBV4-3 TGCGCCAGCAGCCAACACGGACGGGCAACGGGGGGGGAGCTGTTTTTT CASSQHGRATGGELFF
TRBJ2-5 - TRBD2 TRBV24-1 TGTGCCACCAGTGACCCCGCCGTAGCGGGAGTTGAGGAGACCCAGTACTTC CATSDPAVAGVEETQYF
TRBJ2-7 - TRBD1 TRBV7-2 TGTGCCAGCAGCCGCTCGGGACAGGGCTCCTACGAGCAGTACTTC CASSRSGQGSYEQYF
TRBJ1-2 - TRBD1 TRBV27 TGTGCCAGTTCCAACACAGGGGGTGGCTACACCTTC CASSNTGGGYTF
TRBJ1-5 - TRBD1 TRBV29-1 TGCAGCGCCGGACAGGGAGGAGACCAGCCCCAGCATTTT CSAGQGGDQPQHF
TRBJ2-7 - - TRBV7-2 TGTGCCAGCAGCTTAGCCGGGGGTGAGTCCTACGAGCAGTACTTC CASSLAGGESYEQYF
TRBJ2-7 - TRBD1 TRBV19 TGTGCCAGTAGTAGGGGGATAGGACTTACGGGACAGAACTCCTACGAGCAGTACTTC CASSRGIGLTGQNSYEQYF
TRBJ2-7 - TRBD1 TRBV19 TGTGCCAGTAGGGGGACAGCGCTCTCCTACGAGCAGTACTTC CASRGTALSYEQYF
TRBJ2-1 - - TRBV6-1 TGTGCCAGCAGTGAACATTGGGAGGGGGGAAATGAGCAGTTCTTC CASSEHWEGGNEQFF
TRBJ1-3 once - TRBV28 TGTGCCAGCAGTTTAAGGGCGCCTGGAAACACCATATATTTT CASSLRAPGNTIYF
TRBJ1-5 - TRBD1 TRBV6-5 TGTGCCAGCAACCTACAGGGGGGTAGCAATCAGCCCCAGCATTTT CASNLQGGSNQPQHF
TRBJ2-3 - - TRBV28 TGTGCCAGCAGTCCCCCCGTGGTTTATACGCAGTATTTT CASSPPVVYTQYF
TRBJ1-1 once - TRBV30 TGTGCCTGGAGTCCAAGGGACGGGACCCCTGAAGCTTTCTTT CAWSPRDGTPEAFF
TRBJ1-5 - - TRBV27 TGTGCCAGCAGCCTTCAGGGAGGCGGACAGCCCCAGCATTTT CASSLQGGGQPQHF
TRBJ2-7 - - TRBV7-9 TGTGCCAGCAGCTGGGGGGCAGGCAAAGACGAGCAGTACTTC CASSWGAGKDEQYF
TRBJ1-2 - TRBD1 TRBV30 TGTGCCTGGAGTCGGACAGGGTATATGCAGAGCTATGGCTACACCTTC CAWSRTGYMQSYGYTF
TRBJ1-1 - TRBD1 TRBV13 TGTGCCAGCAGCGCGACAGGGGGCGAGAACACTGAAGCTTTCTTT CASSATGGENTEAFF
TRBJ2-7 - - TRBV6-1 TGTGCCAGCAGTGAATGGGAAGCCTACGAGCAGTACTTC CASSEWEAYEQYF
TRBJ2-5 - TRBD2 TRBV4-1 TGCGCCAGCAGCCAACATAGCGGGAGCCTAGGGGAGACCCAGTACTTC CASSQHSGSLGETQYF
TRBJ2-3 - TRBD2 TRBV29-1 TGCAGCGTTACCGGGACTAGCCGTACAGATACGCAGTATTTT CSVTGTSRTDTQYF
TRBJ2-1 - - TRBV6-5 TGTGCCAGCACCCCCCAAGGGTACAATGAGCAGTTCTTC CASTPQGYNEQFF
TRBJ1-1 - - TRBV28 TGTGCCAGCAGTTTATGGGGGCAGCGGAACACTGAAGCTTTCTTT CASSLWGQRNTEAFF
TRBJ1-5 - - TRBV19 TGTGCCAGTAGTATAGTGGGTCAGCCCCAGCATTTT CASSIVGQPQHF
TRBJ2-2 - TRBD2 TRBV5-1 TGCGCCAGCAGCGCCCTGGGGACTAGCGGGAGCTGGGGCACCGGGGAGCTGTTTTTT CASSALGTSGSWGTGELFF
TRBJ1-1 - TRBD1 TRBV5-6 TGTGCCAGCAGCTCAGGGGGCGGCACTGAAGCTTTCTTT CASSSGGGTEAFF
TRBJ1-2 - - TRBV7-9 TGTGCCAGCAGCTTACCTGGCTATGGCTACACCTTC CASSLPGYGYTF
TRBJ2-1 - TRBD2 TRBV18 TGTGCCAGCTCACCCGCTAGCGGGAGGGCCGAGAATGAGCAGTTCTTC CASSPASGRAENEQFF